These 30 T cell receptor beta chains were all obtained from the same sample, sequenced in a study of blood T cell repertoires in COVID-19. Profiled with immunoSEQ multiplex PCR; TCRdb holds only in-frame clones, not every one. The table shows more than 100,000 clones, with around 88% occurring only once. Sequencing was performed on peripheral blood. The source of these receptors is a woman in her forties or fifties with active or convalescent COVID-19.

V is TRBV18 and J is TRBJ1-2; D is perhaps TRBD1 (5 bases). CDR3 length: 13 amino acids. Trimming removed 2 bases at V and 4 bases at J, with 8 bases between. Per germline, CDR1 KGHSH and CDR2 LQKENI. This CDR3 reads CASSPGTTYGYTF. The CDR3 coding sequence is TGTGCCAGCTCACCAGGGACTACCTATGGCTACACCTTC.

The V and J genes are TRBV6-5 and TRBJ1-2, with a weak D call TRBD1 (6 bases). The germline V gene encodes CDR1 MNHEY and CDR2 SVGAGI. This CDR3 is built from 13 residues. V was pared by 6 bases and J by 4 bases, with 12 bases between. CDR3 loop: CASRTTGFYGYTF. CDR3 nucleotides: TGTGCCAGCAGGACGACAGGTTTCTATGGCTACACCTTC.

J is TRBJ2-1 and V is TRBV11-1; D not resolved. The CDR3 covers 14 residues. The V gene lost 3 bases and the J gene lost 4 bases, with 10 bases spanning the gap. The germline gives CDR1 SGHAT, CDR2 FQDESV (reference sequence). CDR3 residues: CASSFGSSYNEQFF. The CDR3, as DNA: TGTGCCAGCAGCTTCGGGTCTAGTTACAATGAGCAGTTCTTC.

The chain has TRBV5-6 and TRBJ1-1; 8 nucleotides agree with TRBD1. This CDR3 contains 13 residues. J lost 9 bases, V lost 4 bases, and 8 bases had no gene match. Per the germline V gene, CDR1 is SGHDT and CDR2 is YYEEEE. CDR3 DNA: TGTGCCAGCAGCGACTTCGGACAGGGTCAAGCTTTCTTT. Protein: CASSDFGQGQAFF.

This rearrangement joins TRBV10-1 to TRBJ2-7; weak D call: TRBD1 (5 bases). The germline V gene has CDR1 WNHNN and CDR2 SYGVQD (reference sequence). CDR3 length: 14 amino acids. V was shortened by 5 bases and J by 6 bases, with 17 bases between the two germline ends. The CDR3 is CASSITISRVEQYF. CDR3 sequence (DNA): TGCGCCAGCAGTATTACTATTTCCAGGGTCGAGCAGTACTTC.

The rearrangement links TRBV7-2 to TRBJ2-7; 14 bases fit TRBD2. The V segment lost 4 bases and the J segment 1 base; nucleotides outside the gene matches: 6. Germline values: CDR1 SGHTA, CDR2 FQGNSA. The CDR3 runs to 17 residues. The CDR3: CASSSTSGRDVSYEQYF. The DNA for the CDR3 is TGTGCCAGCAGCTCGACTAGCGGGAGGGATGTGTCCTACGAGCAGTACTTC.

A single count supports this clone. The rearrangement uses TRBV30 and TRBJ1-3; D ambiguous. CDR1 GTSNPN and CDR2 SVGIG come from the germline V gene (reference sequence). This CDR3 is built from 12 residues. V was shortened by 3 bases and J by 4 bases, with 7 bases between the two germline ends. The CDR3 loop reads CAWRERGNTIYF. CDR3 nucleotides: TGTGCCTGGAGGGAGAGGGGAAACACCATATATTTT.

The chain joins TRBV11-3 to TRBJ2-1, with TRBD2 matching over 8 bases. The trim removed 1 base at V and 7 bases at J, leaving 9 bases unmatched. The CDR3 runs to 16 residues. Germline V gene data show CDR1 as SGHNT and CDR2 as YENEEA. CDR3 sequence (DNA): TGTGCCAGCAGCTTAGGTCCCGGGACTAGTGGGAATGAGCAGTTCTTC. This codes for CASSLGPGTSGNEQFF.

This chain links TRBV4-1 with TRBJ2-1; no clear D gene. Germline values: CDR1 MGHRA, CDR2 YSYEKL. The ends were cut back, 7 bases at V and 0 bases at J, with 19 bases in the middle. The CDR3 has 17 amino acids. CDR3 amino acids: CASNPSMAESSYNEQFF. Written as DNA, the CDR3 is TGCGCCAGCAACCCGTCAATGGCGGAAAGCTCCTACAATGAGCAGTTCTTC.

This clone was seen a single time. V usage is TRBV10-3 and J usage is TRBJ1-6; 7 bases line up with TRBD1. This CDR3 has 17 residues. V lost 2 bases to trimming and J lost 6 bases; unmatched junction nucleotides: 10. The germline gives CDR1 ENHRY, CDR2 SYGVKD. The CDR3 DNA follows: TGTGCCATCAGTGAGACATTCCCGGGACAGACTAATTCACCCCTCCACTTT. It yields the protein CAISETFPGQTNSPLHF.

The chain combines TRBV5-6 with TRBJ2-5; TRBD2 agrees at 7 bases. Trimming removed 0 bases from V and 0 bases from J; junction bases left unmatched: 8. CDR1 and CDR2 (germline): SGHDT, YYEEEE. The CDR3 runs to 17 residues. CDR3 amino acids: CASSLGVEGGYQETQYF. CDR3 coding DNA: TGTGCCAGCAGCTTGGGTGTGGAGGGAGGGTACCAAGAGACCCAGTACTTC.

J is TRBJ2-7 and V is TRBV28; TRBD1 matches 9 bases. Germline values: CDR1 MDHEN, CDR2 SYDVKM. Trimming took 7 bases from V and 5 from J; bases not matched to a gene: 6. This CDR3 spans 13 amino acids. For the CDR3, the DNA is TGTGCCAGCACCGGGACAGGGACGAACGAGCAGTACTTC. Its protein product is CASTGTGTNEQYF. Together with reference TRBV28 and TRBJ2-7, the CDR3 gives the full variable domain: DVKVTQSSRYLVKRTGEKVFLECVQDMDHENMFWYRQDPGLGLRLIYFSYDVKMKEKGDIPEGYSVSREKKERFSLILESASTNQTSMYLCASTGTGTNEQYFGPGTRLTVT.

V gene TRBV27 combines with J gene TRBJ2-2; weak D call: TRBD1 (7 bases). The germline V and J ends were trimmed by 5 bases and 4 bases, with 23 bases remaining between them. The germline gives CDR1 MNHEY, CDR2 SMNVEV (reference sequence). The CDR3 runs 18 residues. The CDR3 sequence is CASSEEQGSGRRTGELFF. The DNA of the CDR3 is TGTGCCAGCAGTGAAGAACAGGGGTCCGGGAGACGCACCGGGGAGCTGTTTTTT.

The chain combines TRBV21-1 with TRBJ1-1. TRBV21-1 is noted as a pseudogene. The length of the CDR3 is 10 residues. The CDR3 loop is CASSKRDAFF. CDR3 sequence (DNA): TGTGCCAGCAGCAAGCGTGATGCTTTCTTT.

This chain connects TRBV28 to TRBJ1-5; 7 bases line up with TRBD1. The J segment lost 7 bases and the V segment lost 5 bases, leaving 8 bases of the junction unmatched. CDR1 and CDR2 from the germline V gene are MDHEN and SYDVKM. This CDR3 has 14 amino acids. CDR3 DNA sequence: TGTGCCAGCAGTCGCGACAGGGAGTCACAGCCCCAGCATTTT. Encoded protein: CASSRDRESQPQHF.

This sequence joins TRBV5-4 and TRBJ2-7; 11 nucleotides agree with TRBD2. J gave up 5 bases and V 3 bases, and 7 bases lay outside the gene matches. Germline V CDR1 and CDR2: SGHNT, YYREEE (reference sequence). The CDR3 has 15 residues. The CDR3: CASSSLAGGPHEQYF. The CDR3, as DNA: TGTGCCAGCAGCTCGTTAGCGGGAGGGCCCCACGAGCAGTACTTC.

CDR3 nucleotide sequence: TGTGCCAGCAGAAACGTGCAGGGTACTTACGAGCAGTACTTC. Protein product: CASRNVQGTYEQYF. This rearrangement joins TRBV6-6 to TRBJ2-7; D may be TRBD1 (5 bases). V was trimmed by 6 bases and J by 4 bases, leaving 16 bases between them. Germline lookup yields CDR1 MNHNY and CDR2 SVGAGI (reference sequence). This CDR3 contains 14 residues.

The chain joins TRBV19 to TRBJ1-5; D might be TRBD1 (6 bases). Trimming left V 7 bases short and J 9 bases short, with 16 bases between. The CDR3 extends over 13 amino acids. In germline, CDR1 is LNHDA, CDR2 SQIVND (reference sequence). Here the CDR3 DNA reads TGTGCCAGTATAGGGACATCCGTAGGGCCCCAGCATTTT. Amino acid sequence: CASIGTSVGPQHF.

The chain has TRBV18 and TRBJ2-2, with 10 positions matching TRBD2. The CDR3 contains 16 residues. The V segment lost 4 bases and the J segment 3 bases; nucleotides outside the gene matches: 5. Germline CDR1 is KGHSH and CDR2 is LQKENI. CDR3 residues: CASSHSGTSDTGELFF. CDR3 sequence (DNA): TGTGCCAGCTCACACTCGGGGACTAGCGACACCGGGGAGCTGTTTTTT.

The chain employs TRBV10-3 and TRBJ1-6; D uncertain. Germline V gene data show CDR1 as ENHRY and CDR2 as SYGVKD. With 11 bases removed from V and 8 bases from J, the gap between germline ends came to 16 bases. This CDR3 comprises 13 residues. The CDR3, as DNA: TGTGCCGTTTCACCTCTAGATGATTCACCCCTCCACTTT. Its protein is CAVSPLDDSPLHF.

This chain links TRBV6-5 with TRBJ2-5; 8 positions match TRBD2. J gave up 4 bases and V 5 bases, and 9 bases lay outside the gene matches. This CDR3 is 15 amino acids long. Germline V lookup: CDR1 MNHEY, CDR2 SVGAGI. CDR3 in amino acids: CASSPTAGVAETQYF. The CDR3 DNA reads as TGTGCCAGCAGTCCAACAGCGGGAGTGGCAGAGACCCAGTACTTC.

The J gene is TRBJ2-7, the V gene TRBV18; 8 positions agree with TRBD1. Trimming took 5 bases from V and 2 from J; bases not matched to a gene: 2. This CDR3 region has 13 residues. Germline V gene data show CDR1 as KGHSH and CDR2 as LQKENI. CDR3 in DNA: TGTGCCAGCTCAAGGGACAGGACCTACGAGCAGTACTTC. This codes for CASSRDRTYEQYF.

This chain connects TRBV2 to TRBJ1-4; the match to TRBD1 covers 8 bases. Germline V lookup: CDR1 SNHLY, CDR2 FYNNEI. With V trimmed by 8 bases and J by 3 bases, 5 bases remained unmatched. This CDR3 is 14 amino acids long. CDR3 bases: TGTGCCAGCTCCCAGGACAGGGCTAATGAAAAACTGTTTTTT. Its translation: CASSQDRANEKLFF.

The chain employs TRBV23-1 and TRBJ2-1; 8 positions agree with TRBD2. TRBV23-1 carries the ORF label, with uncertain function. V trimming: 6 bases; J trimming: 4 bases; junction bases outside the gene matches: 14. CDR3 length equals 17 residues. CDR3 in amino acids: CASSPEGRAGGYNEQFF. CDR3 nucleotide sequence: TGCGCCAGCAGCCCGGAGGGGAGGGCGGGAGGATACAATGAGCAGTTCTTC.

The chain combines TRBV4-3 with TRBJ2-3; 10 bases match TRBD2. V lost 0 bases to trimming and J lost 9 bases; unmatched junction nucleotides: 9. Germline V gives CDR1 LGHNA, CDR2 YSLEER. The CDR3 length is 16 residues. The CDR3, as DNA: TGCGCCAGCAGCCAAGATCCAGTAGCGGGGGGCGAGACGCAGTATTTT. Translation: CASSQDPVAGGETQYF.

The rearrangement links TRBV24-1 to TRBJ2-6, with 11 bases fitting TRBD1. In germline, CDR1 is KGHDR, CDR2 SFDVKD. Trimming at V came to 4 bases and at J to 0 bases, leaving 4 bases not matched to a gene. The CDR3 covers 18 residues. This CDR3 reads CATSDGQGAISGANVLTF. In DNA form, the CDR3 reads TGTGCCACCAGTGACGGACAGGGGGCGATCTCTGGGGCCAACGTCCTGACTTTC.

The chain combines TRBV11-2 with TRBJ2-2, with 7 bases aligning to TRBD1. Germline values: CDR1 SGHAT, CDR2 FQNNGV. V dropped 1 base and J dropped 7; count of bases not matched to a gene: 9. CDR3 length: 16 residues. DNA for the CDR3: TGTGCCAGCAGCTTAGGTCGTCAGGGGGTTGTCGGGGAGCTGTTTTTT. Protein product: CASSLGRQGVVGELFF.

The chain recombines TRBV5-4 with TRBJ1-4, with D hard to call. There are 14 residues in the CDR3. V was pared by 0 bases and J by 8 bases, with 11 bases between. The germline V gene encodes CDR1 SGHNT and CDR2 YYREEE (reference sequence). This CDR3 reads CASSLESTSEKLFF. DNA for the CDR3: TGTGCCAGCAGCTTGGAATCGACATCGGAAAAACTGTTTTTT.

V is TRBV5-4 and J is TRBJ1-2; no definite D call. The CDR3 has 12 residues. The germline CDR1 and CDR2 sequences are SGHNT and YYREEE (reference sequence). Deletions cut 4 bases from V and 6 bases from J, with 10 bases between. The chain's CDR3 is CASSPGINGYTF. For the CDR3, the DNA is TGTGCCAGCAGCCCCGGGATAAATGGCTACACCTTC.

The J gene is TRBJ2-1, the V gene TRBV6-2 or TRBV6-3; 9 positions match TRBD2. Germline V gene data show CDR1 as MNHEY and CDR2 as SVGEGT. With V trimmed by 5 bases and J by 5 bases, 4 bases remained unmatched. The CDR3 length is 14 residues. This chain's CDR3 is CASSLRTSDNEQFF. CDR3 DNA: TGTGCCAGCAGTCTCCGGACTAGCGACAATGAGCAGTTCTTC.